Given below is one T cell receptor beta chain in context. Its antigen is not known. This specimen belongs to a study of shared clonotypes between healthy human individuals. For the study at large: Every donor yielded three CD4 naive, three CD4 memory, two CD8 naive and one CD8 memory plate.

TCRdb keeps only in-frame clones here, not all; method: immunoSEQ multiplex PCR. Among under 1,100,000 clones listed, around 74% were seen once. Memory CD4+ cells were the fraction left after CD45RA+ naive selection. General observations from the study: Clonotype sharing across donors was expected to vary with sequencing depth.

The CDR3 covers 15 residues. Germline CDR1 reads SNHLY; CDR2 reads FYNNEI. V lost 3 bases to trimming and J lost 2 bases, with 11 bases between them. This receptor was identified in a young man in good health. The chain carries TRBV2 and TRBJ2-1, with a weak D call TRBD2 (6 bases). Sequences were obtained from memory CD4+ T cells sorted from blood. Subset here: CD45RA-negative fraction. CDR3 coding DNA: TGTGCCAGCAGTGAGGGTGCGGGACCCTACAATGAGCAGTTCTTC. The encoded protein is CASSEGAGPYNEQFF.